The 10 T cell receptor beta chains listed next were all sequenced from one sample in a study of T cell repertoires in cytomegalovirus infection. TCRdb called the reads again in MiXCR, with one record for every CDR3 protein. This repertoire shows 300,000 to 400,000 distinct CDR3 sequences, over 7.5% found once; its top ten account for roughly 4.5%. The sample consisted of PBMCs. Receptors originate from a human donor in good health (CMV status not recorded). Some clones in this sample may be carry-over from other donors' samples.

This clonotype was recorded a few times. The chain links TRBV9 to TRBJ2-7; 10 bases fit TRBD1. The V gene end was trimmed by 3 bases and the J gene end by 4 bases; junction bases not matched to a gene: 1. CDR3 length equals 13 residues. The germline CDR1 and CDR2 sequences are SGDLS and YYNGEE. The DNA for the CDR3 is TGTGCCAGCAGCGGACAGGGGGCGTACGAGCAGTACTTC. As protein: CASSGQGAYEQYF.

This clonotype was seen repeatedly, ten times or more. This rearrangement joins TRBV7-2 to TRBJ2-1; D gene unclear. CDR1 and CDR2 from the germline V gene are SGHTA and FQGNSA. The CDR3 is made up of 13 amino acids. Trimming took 2 bases from V and 5 from J, leaving 7 bases between them. CDR3 residues: CASSLYKDNEQFF. CDR3 nucleotide sequence: TGTGCCAGCAGCTTATATAAGGACAATGAGCAGTTCTTC.

In its sample, this clonotype was seen a few times. The chain employs TRBV7-9 and TRBJ2-1; no clear D gene. V lost 4 bases and J 9 bases, leaving 10 bases between the germline ends. The CDR3 covers 12 residues. Germline loops: CDR1 SEHNR, CDR2 FQNEAQ (reference sequence). The CDR3 region has the DNA TGTGCCAGCAGCTGGACCCCAGGTGAGCAGTTCTTC. It translates to CASSWTPGEQFF.

The V gene is TRBV19, the J gene TRBJ2-5, with 9 bases aligning to TRBD1. The CDR3 has 14 amino acids. Germline CDR1 LNHDA, CDR2 SQIVND (reference sequence). V lost 7 bases to trimming and J lost 5 bases; unmatched junction nucleotides: 8. CDR3 in amino acids: CASNRGRGYETQYF. DNA of the CDR3: TGTGCCAGTAACAGGGGGCGCGGGTATGAGACCCAGTACTTC.

Comments on this clonotype: A much larger clone is a single base away; this may be a read error. The V and J genes are TRBV7-8 and TRBJ1-5, with D hard to call. Germline assignment: CDR1 SGHVS and CDR2 FQNEAQ. The CDR3 has 15 residues. CDR3 coding DNA: TGTGCCATCAGCTCAGCGACTGGTGCCGATCAGCCCCAGCATTTT. Its protein product is CAISSATGADQPQHF.

There are many counts of this clonotype. The J gene is TRBJ2-7, the V gene TRBV2, with 7 positions matching TRBD1. V shed 11 bases, J shed 4 bases, and the junction held 11 bases outside the gene matches. Per germline, CDR1 SNHLY and CDR2 FYNNEI. This CDR3 is built from 13 residues. The CDR3 reads CAGKIRTGYEQYF. The CDR3 bases are TGTGCCGGAAAGATACGGACAGGTTACGAGCAGTACTTC.

The rearrangement joins TRBV15 to TRBJ2-7; 7 bases fit TRBD1. V gave up 1 base and J gave up 3 bases; unmatched junction bases: 6. Germline CDR1 LNHNV, CDR2 YYDKDF (reference sequence). The CDR3 has 15 amino acids. The CDR3 loop reads CATSRAQAGGYEQYF. The CDR3 DNA sequence: TGTGCCACCAGCAGAGCTCAGGCAGGGGGCTACGAGCAGTACTTC. Full variable domain (outside the CDR3, taken from reference TRBV15 and TRBJ2-7): DAMVIQNPRYQVTQFGKPVTLSCSQTLNHNVMYWYQQKSSQAPKLLFHYYDKDFNNEADTPDNFQSRRPNTSFCFLDIRSPGLGDTAMYLCATSRAQAGGYEQYFGPGTRLTVT.

This clonotype has ten or more counts. The rearrangement links TRBV7-8 to TRBJ1-2; D is unclear. This CDR3 comprises 17 residues. CDR1 and CDR2 from the germline V gene are SGHVS and FQNEAQ. The V end was cut by 2 bases, the J end by 0 bases, with 16 bases between. The CDR3 sequence is CASSLNLRAASNYGYTF. For the CDR3, the DNA is TGTGCCAGCAGCTTAAATCTGCGGGCAGCTTCTAACTATGGCTACACCTTC.

This clonotype was seen a few times. The chain couples TRBV6-4 to TRBJ1-5; perhaps TRBD1 as D (6 bases). Looked up from germline, CDR1 is MRHNA and CDR2 is SNTAGT. Trimming shortened V by 0 bases and J by 9 bases, and 24 bases separated the two germline ends. This CDR3 has 18 residues. DNA of the CDR3: TGTGCCAGCAGTGACTCGAGTCTTGGGACACCCCCGCGCCGGCCCCAGCATTTT. This encodes CASSDSSLGTPPRRPQHF.

This clonotype was found a few times. The genes are TRBV4-2 and TRBJ1-2; 8 bases agree with TRBD1. In germline, CDR1 is LGHNA, CDR2 YNFKEQ. CDR3 size: 16 residues. Trimming took 0 bases from V and 3 from J; bases not matched to a gene: 6. In DNA, the CDR3 is TGTGCCAGCAGCCAAGATGGACAGGGTTTTGACTATGGCTACACCTTC. Protein: CASSQDGQGFDYGYTF.